The present TCR beta chain was sequenced within a study of regulatory T cells in long-lasting Graves disease. Regarding the study as a whole: With some 2,500 shared public clonotypes, persistent patients exceeded new patients, who shared roughly 920.

Described time point: newly diagnosed GD, antithyroid drugs for less than 3 months. Researchers made the TCR library from RNA that was extracted from PBMCs. The authors drew around 9 milliliters of peripheral blood into EDTA tubes. This CDR3 region has 13 residues. Germline lookup yields CDR1 LGHDT and CDR2 YNNKEL (reference sequence). Unmatched junction bases numbered 3, after V lost 2 bases and J lost 9 bases. Investigators prepared the TCR beta libraries by applying iRepertoire HTBI primers and Arm-PCR of CDR3 regions. TCRdb called the multiplex PCR reads again in MiXCR, with one record for every CDR3 protein. The sample lists some 600,000 distinct CDR3 sequences; more than 15% were seen once. Note on this clonotype: Its antigen is not identified.

This sample was also put to use in a study of T cells in Graves' hyperthyroidism and ophthalmopathy. That paper states: Newly diagnosed hyperthyroidism patients aged 18 to 65 years had disease lasting under 2 months. Initially, a first-round RT-PCR of the TCR CDR3 employed the HTBI primer set.

The sample in question was peripheral blood mononuclear cells (PBMCs), obtained at new diagnosis, from a patient treated with antithyroid drugs. The TCR comes from a young man with Graves disease. The V gene is TRBV3-1, the J gene TRBJ2-1; 8 bases agree with TRBD2. The CDR3 nucleotides read TGTGCCAGCAGCCAACTTACTAGCGGTGAGCAGTTCTTC. This encodes CASSQLTSGEQFF.